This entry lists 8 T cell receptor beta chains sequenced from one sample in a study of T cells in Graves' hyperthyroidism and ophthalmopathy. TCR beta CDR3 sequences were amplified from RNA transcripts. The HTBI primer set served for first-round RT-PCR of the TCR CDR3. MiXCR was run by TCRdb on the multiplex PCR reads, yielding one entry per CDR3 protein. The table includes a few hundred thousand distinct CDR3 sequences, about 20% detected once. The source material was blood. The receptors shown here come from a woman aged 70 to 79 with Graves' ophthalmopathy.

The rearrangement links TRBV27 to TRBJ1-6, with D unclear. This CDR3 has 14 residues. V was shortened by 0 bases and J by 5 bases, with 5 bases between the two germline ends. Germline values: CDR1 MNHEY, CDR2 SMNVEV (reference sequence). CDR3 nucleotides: TGTGCCAGCAGTTTATCGCCCGATAATTCACCCCTCCACTTT. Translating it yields CASSLSPDNSPLHF.

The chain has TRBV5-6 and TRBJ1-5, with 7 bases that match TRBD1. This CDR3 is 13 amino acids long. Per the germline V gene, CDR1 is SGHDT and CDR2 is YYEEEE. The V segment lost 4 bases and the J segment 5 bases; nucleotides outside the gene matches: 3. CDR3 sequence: CASSTGAHQPQHF. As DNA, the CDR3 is TGTGCCAGCAGCACAGGGGCGCATCAGCCCCAGCATTTT. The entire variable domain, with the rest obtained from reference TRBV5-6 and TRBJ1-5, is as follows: DAGVTQSPTHLIKTRGQQVTLRCSPKSGHDTVSWYQQALGQGPQFIFQYYEEEERQRGNFPDRFSGHQFPNYSSELNVNALLLGDSALYLCASSTGAHQPQHFGDGTRLSIL.

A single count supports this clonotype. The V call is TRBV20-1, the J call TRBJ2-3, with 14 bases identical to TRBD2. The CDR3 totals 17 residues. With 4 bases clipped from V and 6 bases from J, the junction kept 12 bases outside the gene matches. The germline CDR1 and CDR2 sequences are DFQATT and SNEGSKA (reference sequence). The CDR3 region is CSATAPGLAGEGDTQYF. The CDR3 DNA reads TGCAGTGCTACCGCCCCGGGACTAGCGGGAGAGGGGGATACGCAGTATTTT.

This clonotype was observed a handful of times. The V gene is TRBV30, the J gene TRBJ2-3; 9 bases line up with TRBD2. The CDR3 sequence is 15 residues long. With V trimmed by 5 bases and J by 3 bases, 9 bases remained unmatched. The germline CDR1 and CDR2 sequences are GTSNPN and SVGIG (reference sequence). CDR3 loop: CAWDRLADRTDTQYF. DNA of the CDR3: TGTGCCTGGGACAGACTAGCGGATAGGACAGATACGCAGTATTTT.

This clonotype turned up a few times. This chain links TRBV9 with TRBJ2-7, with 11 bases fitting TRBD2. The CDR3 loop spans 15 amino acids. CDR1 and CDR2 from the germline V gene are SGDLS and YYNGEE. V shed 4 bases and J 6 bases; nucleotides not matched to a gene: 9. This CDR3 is CASSLTSGSLSEQYF. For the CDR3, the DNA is TGTGCCAGCAGCCTTACTAGCGGGAGTTTAAGCGAGCAGTACTTC.

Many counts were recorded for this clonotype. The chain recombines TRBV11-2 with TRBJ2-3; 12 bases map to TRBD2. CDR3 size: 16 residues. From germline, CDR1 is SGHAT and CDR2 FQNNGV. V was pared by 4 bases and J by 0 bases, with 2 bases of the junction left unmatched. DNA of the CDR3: TGTGCCAGCAGCTGGGGGACTAGCGGGAGCACAGATACGCAGTATTTT. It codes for CASSWGTSGSTDTQYF.

For the CDR3, the DNA is TGTGCCAGCAGTCCGCAGTTGGCGGGAGCGGCAGATACGCAGTATTTT. It specifies CASSPQLAGAADTQYF. The rearrangement uses TRBV3-1 and TRBJ2-3, with TRBD2 matching 7 bases. J was trimmed by 4 bases and V by 6 bases; bases with no gene match: 13. The CDR3 sequence is 16 residues long. Germline V gene lookup returns CDR1 LGHDT and CDR2 YNNKEL (reference sequence).

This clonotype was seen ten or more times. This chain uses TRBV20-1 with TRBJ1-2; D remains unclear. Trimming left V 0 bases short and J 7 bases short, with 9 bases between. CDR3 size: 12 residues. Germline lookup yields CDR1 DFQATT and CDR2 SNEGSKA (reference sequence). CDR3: CSARDLGFGYTF. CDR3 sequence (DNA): TGCAGTGCTAGAGATCTGGGGTTTGGCTACACCTTC.